These 29 T cell receptor beta chains were all obtained from the same sample, sequenced in a study of blood T cell repertoires in COVID-19. The table came from immunoSEQ multiplex PCR; TCRdb's copy has only in-frame clones and leaves some out. The table records fewer than 250,000 clones, about four fifths of them present only once. Sequenced sample: peripheral blood. The receptors derive from a woman in her forties or fifties with active or convalescent COVID-19.

The chain has TRBV9 and TRBJ2-2; 7 bases map to TRBD1. CDR3 length: 14 residues. J lost 6 bases, V lost 3 bases, and 5 bases had no gene match. In germline, CDR1 is SGDLS, CDR2 YYNGEE. The CDR3 region is CASSALQGSGELFF. The CDR3 bases are TGTGCCAGCAGCGCCCTACAGGGGTCCGGGGAGCTGTTTTTT. The complete variable domain, with remaining parts taken from reference TRBV9 and TRBJ2-2, reads DSGVTQTPKHLITATGQRVTLRCSPRSGDLSVYWYQQSLDQGLQFLIQYYNGEERAKGNILERFSAQQFPDLHSELNLSSLELGDSALYFCASSALQGSGELFFGEGSRLTVL.

V gene TRBV6-5 combines with J gene TRBJ1-6, with 9 bases fitting TRBD1. CDR1 is MNHEY and CDR2 is SVGAGI in the germline V gene. V lost 6 bases, J lost 10 bases, and 7 bases stayed unmatched. The CDR3 consists of 14 residues. The CDR3 sequence: CASRAGTGRSPLHF. CDR3 DNA sequence: TGTGCCAGCAGAGCCGGGACAGGGAGATCACCCCTCCACTTT.

This sequence joins TRBV5-4 and TRBJ1-6; D is uncertain. Germline V gene data show CDR1 as SGHNT and CDR2 as YYREEE (reference sequence). There are 17 residues in the CDR3. Trimming took 3 bases from V and 0 from J, leaving 13 bases between them. This CDR3 is CASSSWSGSSYNSPLHF. Written as DNA, the CDR3 is TGTGCCAGCAGCTCCTGGTCGGGGAGCTCCTATAATTCACCCCTCCACTTT.

V and J are TRBV5-6 and TRBJ2-5, with 7 bases aligning to TRBD1. This CDR3 has 13 amino acids. After removal of 4 bases from V and 5 bases from J, the junction contained 5 bases not matched to a gene. Germline V CDR1 and CDR2: SGHDT, YYEEEE. The CDR3 sequence: CASSRQGAETQYF. CDR3 coding DNA: TGTGCCAGCAGCCGACAGGGTGCGGAGACCCAGTACTTC. Using reference TRBV5-6 and TRBJ2-5 for the parts outside the CDR3, the full variable domain is DAGVTQSPTHLIKTRGQQVTLRCSPKSGHDTVSWYQQALGQGPQFIFQYYEEEERQRGNFPDRFSGHQFPNYSSELNVNALLLGDSALYLCASSRQGAETQYFGPGTRLLVL.

This clone was seen once. V is TRBV24-1 and J is TRBJ1-1, with TRBD1 matching 10 bases. Germline V CDR1 and CDR2: KGHDR, SFDVKD. V lost 9 bases, J lost 2 bases, and 11 bases stayed unmatched. CDR3 length: 16 residues. The CDR3 nucleotides read TGTGCCACCGTCGGCCGGGGGACAGGGGTTAACACTGAAGCTTTCTTT. It specifies CATVGRGTGVNTEAFF.

The chain carries TRBV19 and TRBJ1-5; tentatively, D is TRBD1 (5 bases). Per the germline V gene, CDR1 is LNHDA and CDR2 is SQIVND (reference sequence). The V and J ends lost 6 bases and 1 base respectively, with 16 bases between them. CDR3 length: 16 amino acids. The CDR3 DNA is TGTGCCAGTAGCTCGTATACGGGGGAGAGCAATCAGCCCCAGCATTTT. It yields the protein CASSSYTGESNQPQHF.

This rearrangement joins TRBV11-3 to TRBJ2-3, with a tentative D call TRBD2 (7 bases). This CDR3 contains 16 residues. V gave up 0 bases and J gave up 2 bases, with 12 bases separating them. The germline gives CDR1 SGHNT, CDR2 YENEEA. The CDR3 is CASSLEGGASTDTQYF. CDR3 bases: TGTGCCAGCAGCTTAGAAGGGGGGGCCTCCACAGATACGCAGTATTTT.

This sequence joins TRBV25-1 and TRBJ1-1, with TRBD1 matching over 9 bases. The CDR3 has 14 amino acids. V lost 5 bases and J lost 3; bases outside the gene matches: 4. CDR1 is MGHDK, CDR2 SYGVNS, per germline. The CDR3 here is CASSFWDRDTEAFF. In DNA form, the CDR3 reads TGTGCCAGCAGTTTCTGGGACAGGGACACTGAAGCTTTCTTT.

The V gene is TRBV25-1, the J gene TRBJ1-1; D remains unclear. Germline lookup yields CDR1 MGHDK and CDR2 SYGVNS. This CDR3 has 14 amino acids. V was pared by 5 bases and J by 1 base, with 11 bases between. The CDR3 DNA reads as TGTGCCAGCAGTTTAAGAGGAGGGAACACTGAAGCTTTCTTT. It translates to CASSLRGGNTEAFF.

The chain uses TRBV29-1 and TRBJ2-3, with D possibly matching TRBD1 (7 bases). V lost 5 bases and J lost 3, with 12 bases in between. The germline V gene has CDR1 SQVTM and CDR2 ANQGSEA. The CDR3 runs 13 residues. CDR3 in DNA: TGCAGCGTTCACCAGGGGGGAACAGATACGCAGTATTTT. It specifies CSVHQGGTDTQYF.

This clone was observed once. The V and J genes are TRBV9 and TRBJ2-3; 9 nucleotides line up with TRBD2. This CDR3 is built from 14 residues. Trimming at V came to 7 bases and at J to 6 bases, leaving 9 bases not matched to a gene. The germline gives CDR1 SGDLS, CDR2 YYNGEE. The CDR3 is CASGGRAGGDTQYF. CDR3 bases: TGTGCCAGCGGCGGGAGGGCCGGTGGGGATACGCAGTATTTT.

This clone occurred once. The chain employs TRBV27 and TRBJ1-5; tentative D call: TRBD1 (6 bases). This CDR3 is built from 15 residues. Germline V gene lookup returns CDR1 MNHEY and CDR2 SMNVEV (reference sequence). Between the trimmed V and J ends, which lost 6 bases and 0 bases, there was a span of 12 bases. CDR3 residues: CASRLVQGSNQPQHF. The CDR3 DNA follows: TGTGCCAGCAGGTTGGTACAGGGTAGCAATCAGCCCCAGCATTTT.

The gene calls are TRBV5-1 and TRBJ2-3; TRBD2 matches at 12 bases. This CDR3 contains 16 residues. Unmatched junction bases numbered 2, after V lost 2 bases and J lost 1 base. The V gene's germline CDR1 is SGHRS and CDR2 YFSETQ. CDR3 sequence reads: CASSLASGGGTDTQYF. The CDR3 coding sequence is TGCGCCAGCAGCTTAGCTAGCGGGGGGGGCACAGATACGCAGTATTTT.

The chain carries TRBV3-1 (or the pseudogene TRBV3-2) and TRBJ2-1; D is uncertain. This CDR3 region has 16 residues. Germline CDR1 reads LGHDT; CDR2 reads YNNKEL (reference sequence). V gave up 3 bases and J gave up 0 bases, with 12 bases separating them. The CDR3 bases are TGTGCCAGCAGCCATGTAATGGCTAGCTCCTACAATGAGCAGTTCTTC. Its protein is CASSHVMASSYNEQFF.

The V call is TRBV9, the J call TRBJ1-2; D remains unclear. Trimming left V 4 bases short and J 6 bases short, with 16 bases between. This CDR3 is built from 14 residues. Germline V gives CDR1 SGDLS, CDR2 YYNGEE. The CDR3 sequence is CASSPRLVQNGYTF. The CDR3 region has the DNA TGTGCCAGCAGCCCGCGTTTGGTACAGAATGGCTACACCTTC.

The V call is TRBV5-4, the J call TRBJ1-6, with TRBD1 identical over 9 bases. The germline V gene has CDR1 SGHNT and CDR2 YYREEE (reference sequence). The length of the CDR3 is 15 residues. V lost 1 base, J lost 8 bases, and 4 bases stayed unmatched. CDR3 nucleotides: TGTGCCAGCAGCTTGAAAACAGGGGGCTATTCACCCCTCCACTTT. This translates into CASSLKTGGYSPLHF.

This chain links TRBV5-1 with TRBJ2-7, with 10 positions matching TRBD1. Trimming at V came to 5 bases and at J to 4 bases, leaving 6 bases not matched to a gene. This CDR3 is built from 14 residues. Germline loops: CDR1 SGHRS, CDR2 YFSETQ. DNA of the CDR3: TGCGCCAGCAGGGGGGGACAGGGGCCATACGAGCAGTACTTC. The encoded protein is CASRGGQGPYEQYF.

The sample holds one count of this clone. The chain links TRBV7-2 to TRBJ2-5; D is perhaps TRBD2 (6 bases). The V end was cut by 5 bases, the J end by 5 bases, with 15 bases between. Germline V gives CDR1 SGHTA, CDR2 FQGNSA. This CDR3 region has 14 residues. CDR3 residues: CASSPAGRRETQYF. DNA for the CDR3: TGTGCCAGCAGCCCCGCGGGACGACGGGAGACCCAGTACTTC.

V and J are TRBV7-6 and TRBJ2-7, with TRBD2 identical over 7 bases. With 0 bases clipped from V and 1 base from J, the junction kept 6 bases outside the gene matches. Germline V gives CDR1 SGHVS, CDR2 FNYEAQ. This CDR3 spans 16 amino acids. CDR3 amino acids: CASSLALLAVSYEQYF. CDR3 coding DNA: TGTGCCAGCAGCTTAGCGCTGCTAGCGGTTTCCTACGAGCAGTACTTC.

J is TRBJ1-3 and V is TRBV2; 7 bases fit TRBD1. The CDR3 has 15 amino acids. The germline V gene encodes CDR1 SNHLY and CDR2 FYNNEI. V trimming: 6 bases; J trimming: 6 bases; junction bases outside the gene matches: 11. The CDR3 reads CASRVMTGSSNTIYF. For the CDR3, the DNA is TGTGCCAGCAGAGTAATGACAGGGTCGTCAAACACCATATATTTT.

The chain combines TRBV10-1 with TRBJ2-3, with 9 bases aligning to TRBD2. CDR1 and CDR2 from the germline V gene are WNHNN and SYGVQD (reference sequence). The CDR3 loop spans 16 amino acids. Losses at the gene ends were 0 bases for V and 3 bases for J; bases not matched to a gene: 4. CDR3 sequence (DNA): TGCGCCAGCAGTGAGTCTCTTAGCGGGAGTACAGATACGCAGTATTTT. Translating gives CASSESLSGSTDTQYF.

This rearrangement joins TRBV5-1 to TRBJ1-4, with 8 bases matching TRBD1. The germline V gene has CDR1 SGHRS and CDR2 YFSETQ. Trimming cost V 0 bases and J 5 bases; bases outside gene matches: 6. The length of the CDR3 is 16 residues. CDR3 nucleotide sequence: TGCGCCAGCAGCTTGGCGCCCAGGACAGGGAATGAAAAACTGTTTTTT. As protein: CASSLAPRTGNEKLFF.

V and J are TRBV7-9 and TRBJ1-2; D might be TRBD1 (5 bases). CDR3 size: 14 residues. With 5 bases removed from V and 8 bases from J, the gap between germline ends came to 18 bases. The germline gives CDR1 SEHNR, CDR2 FQNEAQ (reference sequence). This chain's CDR3 is CASSPFGGVEGYTF. CDR3 sequence (DNA): TGTGCCAGCAGCCCTTTTGGAGGGGTGGAGGGCTACACCTTC.

This sequence joins TRBV20-1 and TRBJ1-5, with TRBD1 matching over 8 bases. The junction had 16 bases not matched to a gene; V was cut back by 3 bases and J by 0 bases. The CDR3 length is 19 residues. Germline V lookup: CDR1 DFQATT, CDR2 SNEGSKA (reference sequence). CDR3 DNA: TGCAGTGCTAGTCCCAGGGCAGGGGGCGATAGGTATAGCAATCAGCCCCAGCATTTT. It is translated as CSASPRAGGDRYSNQPQHF.

The chain couples TRBV28 to TRBJ2-2, with 8 bases aligning to TRBD2. CDR3 length: 12 residues. J lost 9 bases, V lost 7 bases, and 4 bases had no gene match. Germline CDR1 and CDR2: MDHEN and SYDVKM. CDR3 sequence (DNA): TGTGCCAGCACCGGGGGGGGAAGGGAGCTGTTTTTT. Translation: CASTGGGRELFF. Based on the CDR3 plus reference TRBV28 and TRBJ2-2, the full variable domain is DVKVTQSSRYLVKRTGEKVFLECVQDMDHENMFWYRQDPGLGLRLIYFSYDVKMKEKGDIPEGYSVSREKKERFSLILESASTNQTSMYLCASTGGGRELFFGEGSRLTVL.

The genes are TRBV7-8 and TRBJ2-5; D is unresolved. Germline values: CDR1 SGHVS, CDR2 FQNEAQ. The CDR3 runs 13 residues. The V gene lost 5 bases and the J gene lost 5 bases, with 12 bases spanning the gap. The CDR3 nucleotides are TGTGCCAGCAGCCGCCGGGTGTCGGAGACCCAGTACTTC. Translated, it gives CASSRRVSETQYF.

V gene TRBV5-4 combines with J gene TRBJ2-7; 7 bases fit TRBD2. Germline-derived CDR1 and CDR2 are SGHNT and YYREEE (reference sequence). This CDR3 comprises 15 residues. With 4 bases clipped from V and 0 bases from J, the junction kept 7 bases outside the gene matches. The CDR3 DNA is TGTGCCAGCAGCGAAAGGACGGGGGGCTCCTACGAGCAGTACTTC. Protein: CASSERTGGSYEQYF.

In this sample, this clone turned up once. J is TRBJ2-5 and V is TRBV11-2, with a weak D call TRBD2 (6 bases). Looked up from germline, CDR1 is SGHAT and CDR2 is FQNNGV. Trimming stripped 1 base from V and 5 bases from J, with 14 bases between. CDR3 length: 15 residues. CDR3 in amino acids: CASSLVSGGVETQYF. The CDR3 DNA sequence: TGTGCCAGCAGCTTAGTTTCCGGGGGAGTGGAGACCCAGTACTTC.

The chain joins TRBV4-2 to TRBJ1-4; D uncertain. The V and J ends lost 0 bases and 14 bases respectively, with 19 bases between them. The CDR3 runs to 15 residues. The germline V gene has CDR1 LGHNA and CDR2 YNFKEQ. CDR3 coding DNA: TGTGCCAGCAGCCAAGAGGGAAGGGTTCGGGATTCCCTGTTTTTT. This sequence encodes CASSQEGRVRDSLFF.